What follows is one TCR beta chain and its context. This clonotype showed up just a few times. Its antigen is currently not known. No much larger clone exists at a distance of one base, and base qualities are not known. This entry belongs to a study of T cells in Graves' hyperthyroidism and ophthalmopathy (dated by TCRdb to between 2018 and 2020). Background for the entire study: Peripheral blood samples were taken at the time of initial diagnosis, prior to any treatment. The paper describes TCR Vbeta CDR3 sequencing of about 140 peripheral blood samples, made up of 43 ophthalmopathy patients, approximately 73 hyperthyroidism patients and about 17 progressor patients. In addition, the study compared T-cell repertoires in thyroid tissue and in blood from about 6 Graves' hyperthyroidism patients. Prospective prediction of ophthalmopathy was tested in an independent validation cohort of 18 to 20 hyperthyroidism patients and around 16 patients who later progressed to ophthalmopathy. The roughly 100 discovery patients were randomly divided into training and test sets at a 7:3 ratio. A discovery cohort of 95 to 100 patients, approximately 44 with Graves' ophthalmopathy and about 60 with stable Graves' hyperthyroidism, was used to find distinguishing TCR V-J signatures. After blood sampling, hyperthyroidism patients were treated with methimazole at a starting dose of 30 mg daily, and ophthalmopathy patients were treated with high-dose intravenous methylprednisolone. The paper's findings and limits, for the study overall: During validation, the model predicted progression to ophthalmopathy a median of about 5.9 months ahead of onset, with around 65% sensitivity and around 72% specificity. No statistical method was used to fix the sample size in advance, and group allocation was not hidden from the investigators. Blood samples also contained most of the expanded thyroid clonotypes (frequency above 0.001), which suggests that blood repertoires may reflect thyroid immune responses. Ophthalmopathy was separated from stable hyperthyroidism by a 13 V-J signature model, with 85% to 90% sensitivity and roughly 84% specificity obtained in cross-validation and 80%/75% obtained in testing.

The TCR beta CDR3 regions were amplified from the RNA transcripts. A first-round RT-PCR of the TCR CDR3 used the HTBI primer set with the Qiagen OneStep RT-PCR kit. The libraries were constructed in a second round of multiplex PCR and then size-selected and purified. Libraries were sequenced paired-end with 100 bp reads on an Illumina HiSeq2000. The paper's processing steps were these. SOAPnuke was used to process the raw data, with reads discarded if the reads contained adapters or uncalled bases, had a mean Phred below 15, or lacked an exact constant-primer or identifier match. COPE v1.2.5 was used to merge the high-quality paired reads, and each unique nucleotide sequence was defined as a clonotype. MiTCR v1.1 was used to align clonotypes to the IMGT TRBV, TRBD and TRBJ reference segments. Analysis was restricted to V-J combinations with a frequency above 0.0001, which covered roughly 99% of repertoires. The TCS score was defined as F50 (clonal expansion) divided by E x V (chaos), with BLOSUM62-based TCRdist calculated between CDR3 peptides within each V-J. Welch's t-statistics and random forest reduced 514 V-J features to around 14, which were used in a naive Bayes classifier (R e1071). TCRdb took the public reads, trimmed them with fastp at Q25, ran MiXCR for clone calling and kept in-frame beta chains. Each record represents a unique CDR3 protein, reported with the most common genes and DNA among its rows. TCRdb, not the original authors, processed these V and J calls. This sample has some 760,000 distinct CDR3 sequences in its table, and 12% to 15% of those were observed once. The biggest ten clones account for roughly 10% of the sample.

V is pared back by 3 bases and J by 1 base, with 21 bases lying between the germline termini. CDR1 and CDR2 are drawn from the germline V gene: MGHRA, YSYEKL. The CDR3 runs 18 residues from the cysteine to the phenylalanine. Only CDR3 DNA is held: 54 bases, read in frame from base 1. Stable Graves' hyperthyroidism was defined as the absence of progression to ophthalmopathy over 18 months of follow-up. Hyperthyroidism patients were newly diagnosed, had a disease duration of under 2 months, and were aged 18 to 65 years. Patients with uncontrolled infections, other autoimmune diseases, pregnancy or lactation were excluded. Diagnoses relied on clinical symptoms, serum thyroxine and TRAb, thyroid ultrasound and orbital computed tomography. Ficoll-Paque density gradient centrifugation was used to isolate PBMCs from around 9.1 ml of fresh peripheral blood. Trizol reagent was used to extract total RNA, and RNA quality was then checked on an Agilent 2100 Bioanalyzer.

This sequence originates from a woman younger than 35 with Graves' hyperthyroidism. Sequencing was carried out using blood. The chain links TRBV4-1 with TRBJ1-1; the D gene is unclear. CDR3 reads: CASSHFLIDLERNTEAFF. The DNA is as follows: TGCGCCAGCAGCCACTTCCTAATTGACCTAGAGAGGAACACTGAAGCTTTCTTT.